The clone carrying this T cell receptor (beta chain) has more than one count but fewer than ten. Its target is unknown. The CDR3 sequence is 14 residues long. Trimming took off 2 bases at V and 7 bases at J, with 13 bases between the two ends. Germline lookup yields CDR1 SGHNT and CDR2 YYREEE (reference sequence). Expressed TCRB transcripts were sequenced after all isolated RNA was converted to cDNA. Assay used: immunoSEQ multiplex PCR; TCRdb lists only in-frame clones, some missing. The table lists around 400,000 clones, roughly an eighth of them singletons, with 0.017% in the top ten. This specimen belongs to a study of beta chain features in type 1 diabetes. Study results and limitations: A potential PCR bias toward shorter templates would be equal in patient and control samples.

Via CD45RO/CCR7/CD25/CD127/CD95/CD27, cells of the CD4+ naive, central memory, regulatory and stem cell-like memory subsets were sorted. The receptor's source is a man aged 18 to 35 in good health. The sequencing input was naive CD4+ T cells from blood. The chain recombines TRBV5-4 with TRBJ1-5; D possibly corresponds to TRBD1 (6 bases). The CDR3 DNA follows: TGTGCCAGCAGCTTTCAGGGGCAGGGACAGCCCCAGCATTTT. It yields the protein CASSFQGQGQPQHF.